This T cell receptor (beta chain) was identified in a study of T cell responses to AZD1222 COVID-19 vaccine. The ends lost 6 bases at V and 5 bases at J; junction bases unmatched: 10. The CDR3 is 15 residues long. CDR1 and CDR2 (germline): LNHDA, SQIVND (reference sequence). Measured with immunoSEQ multiplex PCR; TCRdb has only the in-frame clones, and not every one. The sample records 140,000 or so clones, around 89% being singletons. On this clone: Its antigen is unknown.

Study-wide results and caveats: Recipients of AZD1222 seropositive at baseline numbered only 6 or 7. Spike-specific TCR breadth rose after two AZD1222 doses, and depth rose as well.

The clonotype originates from an adult in good health. Sequenced material: peripheral blood, taken on day 0 of AZD1222 vaccination. V is TRBV19 and J is TRBJ1-1, with 9 bases lining up with TRBD1. CDR3 residues: CASRILRDRVTEAFF. CDR3 in DNA: TGTGCCAGTAGAATACTCCGGGACAGGGTTACTGAAGCTTTCTTT. Using reference TRBV19 and TRBJ1-1 for the parts outside the CDR3, the full variable domain is DGGITQSPKYLFRKEGQNVTLSCEQNLNHDAMYWYRQDPGQGLRLIYYSQIVNDFQKGDIAEGYSVSREKKESFPLTVTSAQKNPTAFYLCASRILRDRVTEAFFGQGTRLTVV.